This T cell receptor delta chain was identified in a study of γδ T cells in repeated Plasmodium falciparum infection. Study-wide points: Malian children's Vdelta2-negative repertoires appeared more expanded and less diverse than Australians'.

Flow sorting of PBMC yielded separate Vgamma9/Vdelta2+ and Vdelta2-negative gammadelta T cell populations for bulk repertoire analysis. This CDR3 has 21 amino acids. Germline loops: CDR1 TSWWSYY, CDR2 QGS. Each sorted gammadelta sample had TRG and TRD chains sequenced. TCRdb re-called the multiplex PCR reads with CATT. Altogether 70,000 to 95,000 delta-chain clones are present, more than 1.4% being singletons, with the ten largest covering around 8.3%. This clone was found many times. Its antigen remains unidentified. A far more abundant clone sits one base away, making this likely a read error. Other DNA sequences in the sample encode the same CDR3.

J is TRDJ1 and V is TRDV1; the D gene could be TRDD2 or TRDD3 (5 bases each). This TCR came from a pool of human donors (malaria-infected and uninfected, not separated). Sequenced input: gamma-delta T cells from blood. The CDR3 is CALGELGLLLLTGRYTDKLIF. The CDR3 coding sequence is TGTGCTCTTGGGGAACTGGGCCTCCTCCTTCTTACGGGGAGGTACACCGATAAACTCATCTTC.